Sequencing of this T cell receptor beta chain was carried out in a study of cytomegalovirus exposure and HLA in healthy donors. A word on this clone: Its antigen is still unknown.

CDR1 LGHNT and CDR2 FRNRAP come from the germline V gene. This CDR3 is 18 amino acids long. V gave up 2 bases and J gave up 1 base; unmatched junction bases: 9. Study conclusions and caveats: Analyses of presence/absence relied on an assumption of roughly uniform sequencing depth across donors.

Researchers ran the PCR with 60 Vbeta and 13 Jbeta primers. Only in-frame clones appear in the TCRdb table, and some are missing; sequencing was by immunoSEQ multiplex PCR. The sample shows around 230,000 clones, roughly 80% of them seen only once. The V gene is TRBV12-5, the J gene TRBJ2-7; 12 bases map to TRBD2. The clonotype originates from a man aged 40-50 years in good health and CMV-seropositive. The source material was PBMCs. Here the CDR3 reads CASGLMALTSGSSYEQYF. The CDR3 DNA reads as TGTGCTAGTGGTTTGATGGCTTTGACTAGCGGGAGTTCCTACGAGCAGTACTTC.